These T cell receptor beta chains were read from a single sample in a study of CD8 T cells in ankylosing spondylitis. TCRdb independently ran MiXCR on the 5' RACE reads; one entry per CDR3 protein. The table shows 230,000 or so distinct CDR3 sequences, with over 15% occurring only once. The sample was blood, either unsorted or a sorted T cell fraction (not recorded which). These receptors came from a male donor with ankylosing spondylitis or in good health (not recorded which). CDR3s include the opening cysteine and the closing phenylalanine or tryptophan. Size tells how often a clone was seen (once, few, many) or the class of an expanded clone, and some rows leave it out.

v_gene: TRBV20-1; j_gene: TRBJ2-7; abundance: few; CDR3aa: CSARAAAPYEQYF
v_gene: TRBV28; j_gene: TRBJ2-1; abundance: few; CDR3aa: CASSLIRGQGAYNEQFF
v_gene: TRBV6-6; j_gene: TRBJ2-7; abundance: .; CDR3aa: CASSYPGTYEQYF
v_gene: TRBV10-3; j_gene: TRBJ2-3; abundance: .; CDR3aa: CAISDTTDTQYF
v_gene: TRBV29-1; j_gene: TRBJ1-3; abundance: few; CDR3aa: CSVGHSSGNTIYF
v_gene: TRBV20-1; j_gene: TRBJ2-1; abundance: few; CDR3aa: CSARDVTSGFSYEQFF
v_gene: TRBV24-1; j_gene: TRBJ2-1; abundance: few; CDR3aa: CATSDFVGRGNEQFF
v_gene: TRBV27; j_gene: TRBJ2-7; abundance: .; CDR3aa: CASSLRTGVDYEQYF
v_gene: TRBV7-3; j_gene: TRBJ2-3; abundance: .; CDR3aa: CASSSLDWSPGAPDTQYF
v_gene: TRBV4-1; j_gene: TRBJ2-1; abundance: .; CDR3aa: CASSQVHPSGYEQFF
v_gene: TRBV5-1; j_gene: TRBJ2-2; abundance: few; CDR3aa: CASSWTSGSTGELFF
v_gene: TRBV7-2; j_gene: TRBJ2-1; abundance: .; CDR3aa: CASSLPLLAVSYNEQFF
v_gene: TRBV4-3; j_gene: TRBJ2-7; abundance: .; CDR3aa: CASSQDRTDYEQYF